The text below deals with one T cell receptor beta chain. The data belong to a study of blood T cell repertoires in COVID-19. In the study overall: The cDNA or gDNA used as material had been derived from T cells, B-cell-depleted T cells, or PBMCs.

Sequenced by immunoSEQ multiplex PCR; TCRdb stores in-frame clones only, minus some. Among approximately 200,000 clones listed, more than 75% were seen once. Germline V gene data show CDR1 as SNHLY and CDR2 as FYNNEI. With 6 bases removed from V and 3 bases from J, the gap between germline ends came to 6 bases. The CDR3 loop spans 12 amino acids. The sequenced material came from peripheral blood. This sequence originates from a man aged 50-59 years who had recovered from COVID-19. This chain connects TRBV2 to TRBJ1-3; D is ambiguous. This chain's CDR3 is CASRAFGNTIYF. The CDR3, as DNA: TGTGCCAGCAGAGCTTTTGGAAACACCATATATTTT.